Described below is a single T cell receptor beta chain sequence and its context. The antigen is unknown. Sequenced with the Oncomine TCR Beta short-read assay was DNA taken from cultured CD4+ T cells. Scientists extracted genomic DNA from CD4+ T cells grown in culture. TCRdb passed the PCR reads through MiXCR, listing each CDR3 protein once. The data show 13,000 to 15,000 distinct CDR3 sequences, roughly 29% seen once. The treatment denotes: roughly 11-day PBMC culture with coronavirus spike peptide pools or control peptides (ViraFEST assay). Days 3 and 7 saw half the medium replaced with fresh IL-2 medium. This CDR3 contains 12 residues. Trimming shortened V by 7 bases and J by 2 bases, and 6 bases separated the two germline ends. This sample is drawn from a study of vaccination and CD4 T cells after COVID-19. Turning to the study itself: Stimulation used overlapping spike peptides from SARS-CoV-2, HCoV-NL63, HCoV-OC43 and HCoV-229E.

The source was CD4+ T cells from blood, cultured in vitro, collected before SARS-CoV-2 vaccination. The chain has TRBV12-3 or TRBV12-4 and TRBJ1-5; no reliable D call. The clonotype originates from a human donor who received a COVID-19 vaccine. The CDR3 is CASTGGNQPQHF. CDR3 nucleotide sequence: TGTGCCAGCACTGGTGGCAATCAGCCCCAGCATTTT.